This is a list of T cell receptor beta chains from one sample in a study of control samples from healthy donors and cancer patients. The repertoire was sequenced with immunoSEQ multiplex PCR; TCRdb's copy has only in-frame clones and lacks some. This table has 90,000 to 95,000 clones, 70% to 90% appearing once. The sequencing sample was made of blood. These receptors were taken from a man aged 25-45 years in good health. Both conserved end residues are part of each CDR3. A D gene is named only where the DNA matches it firmly. Clone size is not always given. Where it is, it says once, few, many or a class for expanded clones.

cdr3_nt cdr3_aa clone_size j_call d_call v_call
TGTGCCAGCAGCCATGCAGGGACACAAAAACTGTTTTTT CASSHAGTQKLFF - TRBJ1-4 - TRBV7-6
TGTGCTAGTGGTCTCGAATCCATCCCCTACGAGCAGTACTTC CASGLESIPYEQYF - TRBJ2-7 - TRBV12-5
TGTGCCAGCAGAATGACAGGGACGGGGGGCAATGAGCAGTTCTTC CASRMTGTGGNEQFF - TRBJ2-1 - TRBV28
TGTGCCAGCAGTGGAGGGGGCGCGGGTGGGGCCAACGTCCTGACTTTC CASSGGGAGGANVLTF - TRBJ2-6 - TRBV6-6
TGTGCCAGCTCACGAGACGGGGACTACGAGCAGTACTTC CASSRDGDYEQYF - TRBJ2-7 - TRBV18
TGTGCCAGCAGCGGTGAGGGTTCCAAAAACATTCAGTACTTC CASSGEGSKNIQYF - TRBJ2-4 - TRBV9
TGTGCCAGCAGCGTCCCCCTCGGCCCGGAGACCCAGTACTTC CASSVPLGPETQYF - TRBJ2-5 - TRBV5-6
TGTGCCAGCAGTCGCTCCGTCGTAGCGGGGACTCAAGAGACCCAGTACTTC CASSRSVVAGTQETQYF once TRBJ2-5 TRBD2 TRBV6-6
TGTGCCAGCACCACAGGGAAAGATACGCAGTATTTT CASTTGKDTQYF - TRBJ2-3 - TRBV5-6
TGTGCCAGCAGCGTCGGAGACAGGAACACTGAAGCTTTCTTT CASSVGDRNTEAFF - TRBJ1-1 - TRBV9
TGTGCCTGGAGTGTACTACGGAGCGGGGACACAGATACGCAGTATTTT CAWSVLRSGDTDTQYF - TRBJ2-3 TRBD2 TRBV30
TGTGCCAGCCTGGACAGGGAAGATGAAAAACTGTTTTTT CASLDREDEKLFF - TRBJ1-4 TRBD1 TRBV18
TGTGCCAGCAGCCAAGGAAACAGCGAGCAGTACTTC CASSQGNSEQYF few TRBJ2-7 - TRBV6-6
TGTGCCAGCAGGGGATCACATGGCTACACCTTC CASRGSHGYTF - TRBJ1-2 - TRBV5-6
TGTGCCAGCAGCTTAGGCAGGGGATACACCTTC CASSLGRGYTF once TRBJ1-2 - TRBV7-2
TGCGCCAGCAGCTTGGAAGTTCGAACAGGGATTGAAGCTTTCTTT CASSLEVRTGIEAFF - TRBJ1-1 - TRBV5-1
TGTGCCAGCAGCTTAGCGGGTGGCGCTGAAGCTTTCTTT CASSLAGGAEAFF - TRBJ1-1 - TRBV7-3
TGTGCCAGCAGTTACATTCTGCGGGGATTCTATGGCTACACCTTC CASSYILRGFYGYTF - TRBJ1-2 - TRBV6-2/TRBV6-3
TGTGCCAGCAGTGTTGAAACAGGGACGGGGACTTTCTTT CASSVETGTGTFF - TRBJ1-1 - TRBV2
TGTGCCAGCAGGGCAAGGACAGGAGTCTATGGCTACACCTTC CASRARTGVYGYTF - TRBJ1-2 TRBD1 TRBV25-1
TGTGCCAGCAGCTCCGGGACAGGGAACACCGGGGAGCTGTTTTTT CASSSGTGNTGELFF - TRBJ2-2 TRBD1 TRBV5-6
TGTGCCAGCAGCTTGGGCGGTCTAGACTCGGGCTACACCTTC CASSLGGLDSGYTF - TRBJ1-2 - TRBV5-6
TGCAGTGCTAGTGGAGCGGACGCCTACAATGAGCAGTTCTTC CSASGADAYNEQFF - TRBJ2-1 - TRBV20-1
TGTGCCTGGGGGTTTGGGAACACCGGGGAGCTGTTTTTT CAWGFGNTGELFF - TRBJ2-2 - TRBV30
TGTGCCTGGAGCCCGGGACAGGGCCCAGAGACCCAGTACTTC CAWSPGQGPETQYF - TRBJ2-5 TRBD1 TRBV30
TGCGCCAGCAGCTTGGGGCGGGGGGGCAAAGATACGCAGTATTTT CASSLGRGGKDTQYF - TRBJ2-3 TRBD2 TRBV5-1
TGTGCCAGCAGTTTATGGGTGGACAATCAGCCCCAGCATTTT CASSLWVDNQPQHF - TRBJ1-5 - TRBV28
TGTGCCAGCAGCTCCCGACAGGGGGTTGGAAACACCATATATTTT CASSSRQGVGNTIYF - TRBJ1-3 TRBD1 TRBV5-4
TGTGCCAGCAGCCGTAACGCTCCCACAGATACGCAGTATTTT CASSRNAPTDTQYF few TRBJ2-3 - TRBV5-5
TGTGCCTCGGAATTACCGGGACAGGGGCCAATTGGCACTGAAGCTTTCTTT CASELPGQGPIGTEAFF - TRBJ1-1 TRBD1 TRBV30
TGTGCCTGGACCTATGGGGAAACTGAAGCTTTCTTT CAWTYGETEAFF - TRBJ1-1 - TRBV30
TGTGCCACCAGTGATTTGCGGGGGACAGCGCAGTTCTTC CATSDLRGTAQFF - TRBJ2-1 - TRBV24-1
TGTGCCGGACTCCGGGACACTTCCTACGAGCAGTACTTC CAGLRDTSYEQYF - TRBJ2-7 - TRBV30
TGTGCCAGCAGTTTTTATGGGGGCGGTGAAAAACTGTTTTTT CASSFYGGGEKLFF - TRBJ1-4 - TRBV27
TGTGCCAGTAGTCCCGGTGCGCGCTACGAGCAGTACTTC CASSPGARYEQYF - TRBJ2-7 - TRBV19
TGTGCCAGCAGCTTACAGAGGGCCAAAAACATTCAGTACTTC CASSLQRAKNIQYF - TRBJ2-4 - TRBV7-3
TGTGCCAGTAGTATAGATTTCGGGGACGGATACGAGCAGTACTTC CASSIDFGDGYEQYF - TRBJ2-7 - TRBV19
TGTGCCAGCAGTGAAGCGTCAGGGGGACACAATGAGCAGTTCTTC CASSEASGGHNEQFF - TRBJ2-1 TRBD1 TRBV6-1
TGTGCCGGTTCTAGGACAGGCGGTTCGGCTGAAGCTTTCTTT CAGSRTGGSAEAFF - TRBJ1-1 TRBD1 TRBV6-5
TGTGCCAGCTTCCGGGACAGCAACACTGAAGCTTTCTTT CASFRDSNTEAFF - TRBJ1-1 TRBD1 TRBV6-5
TGTGCCAGTAGTCTACGGACATTGGGAGTAACTAATGAAAAACTGTTTTTT CASSLRTLGVTNEKLFF - TRBJ1-4 - TRBV19
TGCGCCAGCAGCCAAGTTAATCTGATCAGCACAGATACGCAGTATTTT CASSQVNLISTDTQYF few TRBJ2-3 - TRBV4-1
TGTGCCAGCTCACCACCCCACGGATCGTACAATGAGCAGTTCTTC CASSPPHGSYNEQFF - TRBJ2-1 - TRBV18
TGTGCCTGGAAAGGGACAGGCAATCAGCCCCAGCATTTT CAWKGTGNQPQHF few TRBJ1-5 TRBD1 TRBV30
TGTGCCAGCAGCTCCGGGACAGGGAGCAATCAGCCCCAGCATTTT CASSSGTGSNQPQHF few TRBJ1-5 TRBD1 TRBV25-1
TGTGCCAGCAGTTCCTTTGCCTTCAATCAGCCCCAGCATTTT CASSSFAFNQPQHF - TRBJ1-5 - TRBV28
TGTGCCAGCAGTTACAGCAGGGCCTATGGCTACACCTTC CASSYSRAYGYTF - TRBJ1-2 - TRBV6-2/TRBV6-3
TGCGCCAGCAGTTTCAGCCCCGGGGTCACCGGGGAGCTGTTTTTT CASSFSPGVTGELFF - TRBJ2-2 - TRBV10-2
TGCGCCAGCAGCCCCGGACTAGCGGCTTCCTCCTACAATGAGCAGTTCTTC CASSPGLAASSYNEQFF - TRBJ2-1 TRBD2 TRBV5-1
TGTGCCATCAGTGAACATGGGGGGAACACTGAAGCTTTCTTT CAISEHGGNTEAFF medium-sized TRBJ1-1 - TRBV10-3
TGTGCCAGCAGCTTGCGGAACTCCTACGAGCAGTACTTC CASSLRNSYEQYF - TRBJ2-7 - TRBV11-1
TGTGCCAGCAGTTACAACAACTACGAGCAGTACTTC CASSYNNYEQYF - TRBJ2-7 - TRBV6-2/TRBV6-3